This T cell receptor (beta chain) was identified in a study of shared clonotypes between healthy human individuals (dated by TCRdb to 2020 to 2022). Looking at the study overall: Three men and a couple of women, aged 18 to 49 years, made up the cohort. For each donor, CD4 naive and CD4 memory were each run on three plates, CD8 naive on two plates, and CD8 memory on one plate. Per donor, leukapheresis produced somewhere between about 0.94 and 9 billion PBMCs. To increase sequencing depth and limit assay-specific biases, TCR repertoire library preparation and sequencing were carried out by different laboratories using diverse techniques. To estimate repertoire size and how much clonotype sharing occurs between individuals, the study deeply sequenced the blood TCR repertoires of about five healthy adults. Broader findings and caveats from the paper: The small number of donors limited the genetic and exposure-history diversity represented. Rarefaction of sorted-subset datasets indicated incomplete sequencing despite the large sequencing depth. Higher generation probabilities were observed for clonotypes shared by all four sorted-subset donors than for non-shared clonotypes. Naive subsets generally had larger estimated clonotype richness than memory subsets. Sampling was restricted to blood, and TCR repertoires in tissues likely differ from the TCR repertoires found in blood. Based on pairwise subsampling, the degree of clonotype sharing among donors was expected to be affected by sequencing depth. Sharing across a handful of donors was observed for about 5% of naive CD4, over 3% of naive CD8, around 2.5% of memory CD4, and around 0.42% of memory CD8 clonotypes.

For the CD8 naive samples, CD45RO-negative cells were positively selected for CCR7, yielding a CD45RA+CCR7+ population from which TemRA cells were excluded. The donors were healthy, HIV-negative adults with no recently reported acute infections or vaccinations. All donors were Caucasian adults living in Nashville, Tennessee, USA. After blood collection by leukapheresis, PBMCs were isolated using Ficoll-Histopaque density gradient centrifugation and then cryopreserved in the vapor phase of liquid nitrogen. Purity and quantity of every magnetically sorted T cell population were checked by analytical flow cytometry. From each sorted fraction, genomic DNA was isolated and quantified by UV absorbance on a Nanodrop 2000c. TCR CDR3 regions were amplified from genomic DNA by multiplex PCR using the deep immunoSEQ assay. For each cell subset, the extracted genomic DNA was distributed evenly across all wells of several immunoSEQ 96-well plates, and each plate served as one replicate. For sorted subsets, around 0.2 ug of genomic DNA, equivalent to tens of thousands of T cell genomes, went into each replicate PCR. Purified libraries were quantified with a Qubit 3.0 fluorometer, sized on a Bioanalyzer 2100, and re-quantified with the KAPA Library Quantification kit. Every immunoSEQ 96-well plate was sequenced on a dedicated single-read 150-cycle Illumina NextSeq 550 flow cell. Per the authors' processing: Because only junctional sequences without quality scores were contained in the immunoSEQ output, filtering matching that applied to full-length reads could not be performed. To assign V/J genes and CDR3, sequences were annotated against IMGT germline references using PyIR, a Python wrapper for IgBLAST v1.9. Reads were filtered out if the reads had weak V/J assignments (E-value above 1e-6), no CDR3, stop codons, out-of-frame junctions, or ambiguous translated residues. A V3J clonotype was defined by an identical inferred V gene, J gene, and CDR3 amino acid sequence. Percentage overlap between repertoires was calculated by dividing the number of shared unique clonotypes by the size of the smaller repertoire. RTK rarefaction, the Chao1 estimator, and Recon v2.1 estimates of unobserved clonotypes were used to assess repertoire richness. For all TCRbeta clonotypes obtained by the gDNA method from several donors, generation probabilities were computed with OLGA. As stored in TCRdb, this immuneACCESS dataset retains in-frame rearrangements with V and J assigned. A fraction of the clones does not appear; measured against another copy, unresolved V genes explain less than half of the discrepancy, and the remainder lacks a known reason. Clone size and the V and J calls come from that table; the DNA yielded D and trimming. For this sample there are a few million clones; over 85% appear just once. The ten biggest clones cover roughly 1.7% of the sample.

Remarks on this clone: There is no known antigen for this receptor. Base qualities are missing; no much larger clone stands one base away.

The CDR3 measures 15 amino acids from cysteine to phenylalanine. The read is trimmed to its CDR3 DNA, 45 bases read in frame from base 1. The V end loses 3 bases and the J end loses 3 bases, and a stretch of 16 bases separates them. Via the germline V gene (reference sequence), CDR1 is SGHNT and CDR2 YYREEE. The sequencing input was naive CD8+ T cells from PBMCs. The cell subset or site tag for this specimen amounts to: CD45RA+CCR7+. This receptor was obtained from a man in his late teens or twenties in good health. Some clones in this sample may be carry-over from other donors' samples. This chain joins TRBV5-4 to TRBJ2-7; the D call could be TRBD1 or TRBD2, with each sharing 5 bases. The DNA sequence is TGTGCCAGCAGCTGGGGGACCCGCCCAGGCTACGAGCAGTACTTC. The encoded protein is CASSWGTRPGYEQYF. The CDR3, completed at both ends by the reference TRBV5-4 and TRBJ2-7 genes, gives the full variable domain ETGVTQSPTHLIKTRGQQVTLRCSSQSGHNTVSWYQQALGQGPQFIFQYYREEENGRGNFPPRFSGLQFPNYSSELNVNALELDDSALYLCASSWGTRPGYEQYFGPGTRLTVT.